The 10 T cell receptor beta chains below were found in one sample sequenced in a study of OX40 agonist ivuxolimab in advanced cancers. Assay used: immunoSEQ multiplex PCR; TCRdb lists only in-frame clones, some missing. The sample consists of tens of thousands of clones, approximately 86% of them appearing once. The specimen comprised CD4+ or CD8+ T cells sorted from blood, sampled in a trial of the OX40 agonist ivuxolimab. These receptors were collected from an adult with an advanced solid tumor such as melanoma, head and neck, liver or kidney cancer.

The gene calls are TRBV15 and TRBJ2-2; D call uncertain. The germline V gene encodes CDR1 LNHNV and CDR2 YYDKDF (reference sequence). The CDR3 has 14 amino acids. V was clipped by 2 bases and J by 1 base, with 5 bases between them. This CDR3 is CATSRRVNTGELFF. The CDR3 DNA reads TGTGCCACCAGCAGAAGGGTGAACACCGGGGAGCTGTTTTTT.

V gene TRBV28 combines with J gene TRBJ1-4, with D maybe TRBD1 (5 bases). V dropped 7 bases and J dropped 8 bases, with 14 bases sitting between them. CDR3 length: 13 amino acids. The germline gives CDR1 MDHEN, CDR2 SYDVKM. The CDR3 DNA sequence: TGTGCCAGCAAGGAAACAGGAGTAGAAAAACTGTTTTTT. Its translation: CASKETGVEKLFF.

The V and J genes are TRBV4-3 and TRBJ1-2, with TRBD1 matching over 9 bases. The CDR3 length is 12 residues. The germline CDR1 and CDR2 sequences are LGHNA and YSLEER. The J segment lost 14 bases and the V segment lost 1 base, leaving 5 bases of the junction unmatched. CDR3: CASSQVGQGRTF. CDR3 DNA: TGCGCCAGCAGCCAAGTGGGACAGGGAAGGACCTTC.

V usage is TRBV7-9 and J usage is TRBJ2-7; the D gene is possibly TRBD2 (5 bases). V lost 5 bases, J lost 0 bases, and 17 bases lay in between. Germline values: CDR1 SEHNR, CDR2 FQNEAQ (reference sequence). This CDR3 contains 16 residues. The CDR3 sequence is CASSAIRGKSSYEQYF. The CDR3, as DNA: TGTGCCAGCAGCGCAATTCGGGGAAAAAGCTCCTACGAGCAGTACTTC.

This clone was seen just once. The J gene is TRBJ1-1, the V gene TRBV6-6; D is possibly TRBD1 (6 bases). Per germline, CDR1 MNHNY and CDR2 SVGAGI (reference sequence). This CDR3 is built from 11 residues. Trimming removed 6 bases at V and 8 bases at J, with 10 bases between. CDR3 sequence: CASRGQFEAFF. DNA for the CDR3: TGTGCCAGCAGAGGACAGTTCGAAGCTTTCTTT.

CDR3 in amino acids: CASSLDTRGTEAFF. CDR3 nucleotides: TGCGCCAGCAGCCTTGACACGCGGGGGACTGAAGCTTTCTTT. This sequence joins TRBV5-1 and TRBJ1-1, with a tentative D call TRBD1 (5 bases). Germline loops: CDR1 SGHRS, CDR2 YFSETQ. V lost 4 bases and J 5 bases, leaving 15 bases between the germline ends. The CDR3 sequence is 14 residues long. Complete variable domain (other parts from reference TRBV5-1 and TRBJ1-1): KAGVTQTPRYLIKTRGQQVTLSCSPISGHRSVSWYQQTPGQGLQFLFEYFSETQRNKGNFPGRFSGRQFSNSRSEMNVSTLELGDSALYLCASSLDTRGTEAFFGQGTRLTVV.

This clone was counted a single time. The genes are TRBV6-5 and TRBJ1-3; D not certain. The CDR3 contains 11 residues. Per the germline V gene, CDR1 is MNHEY and CDR2 is SVGAGI. V dropped 2 bases and J dropped 9 bases, with 5 bases sitting between them. DNA of the CDR3: TGTGCCAGCAGTTACGGTAGCACCATATATTTT. It is translated as CASSYGSTIYF.

The rearrangement joins TRBV5-4 to TRBJ1-4; TRBD1 might be the D (6 bases). Trimming left V 0 bases short and J 5 bases short, with 11 bases between. Germline CDR1 and CDR2: SGHNT and YYREEE (reference sequence). The CDR3 runs 15 residues. CDR3 in amino acids: CASSLDREGNEKLFF. The CDR3 DNA reads as TGTGCCAGCAGCTTGGACAGGGAAGGAAATGAAAAACTGTTTTTT.

This clone was observed once. The rearrangement joins TRBV10-3 to TRBJ1-4; D gene ambiguous. The CDR3 runs to 14 residues. Germline lookup yields CDR1 ENHRY and CDR2 SYGVKD. V shed 3 bases and J shed 8 bases, with 13 bases lying between them. The CDR3, as DNA: TGTGCCATCAGTGACCGGGTCGACAAGGAAAAACTGTTTTTT. Translation gives CAISDRVDKEKLFF.

The chain joins TRBV9 to TRBJ2-7; 12 bases map to TRBD2. Looked up from germline, CDR1 is SGDLS and CDR2 is YYNGEE. Trimming at V came to 4 bases and at J to 2 bases, leaving 7 bases not matched to a gene. This CDR3 region has 16 residues. The CDR3 DNA follows: TGTGCCAGCAGCTTACCACTAGCGGGAGGTACCTACGAGCAGTACTTC. Its protein product is CASSLPLAGGTYEQYF.